Sequencing of this TCR beta chain was carried out in a study of cytotoxic CD8 clonotypes in ibrutinib-treated CLL. Study summary: Samples averaged approximately 260,000 productive templates and some 96,000 productive rearrangements. General observations from the study: Patients showed higher baseline clonality than age-matched healthy donors, and it tracked circulating CD8+ T-cell counts. Treatment left the uncommon public clonotypes either contracted or stable in frequency.

Turning to this clone: The antigen is not known.

The CDR3 covers 14 residues. Unmatched junction bases numbered 8, after V lost 6 bases and J lost 3 bases. Germline CDR1 reads SGHRS; CDR2 reads YFSETQ. Depths of 1 in 200,000 to 1 in 1 million T cells were the sequencing target. The method was immunoSEQ multiplex PCR; TCRdb's version includes in-frame clones alone and lacks a portion of them. The sample holds about 200,000 clones; nearly 80% are singletons and the top ten take more than 9.5%. The sample in question was PBMCs, obtained after 12 months of ibrutinib treatment. This receptor was taken from a human donor with chronic lymphocytic leukemia. This chain joins TRBV5-1 and TRBJ2-5, with TRBD2 identical over 7 bases. The CDR3 loop is CASTRAGREETQYF. CDR3 in DNA: TGCGCCAGCACACGAGCGGGGAGAGAAGAGACCCAGTACTTC.